This T cell receptor beta chain came from a study of kidney transplant recipient with SARS-CoV-2 infection. In TCRdb, the reads were re-called with MiXCR into one record per CDR3 protein. Here the sample spans approximately 250,000 distinct CDR3 sequences, 25% to 30% being singletons. Germline values: CDR1 SGDLS, CDR2 YYNGEE. The CDR3 length is 13 residues. Between the trimmed V and J ends, which lost 4 bases and 2 bases, there was a span of 8 bases. The rearrangement links TRBV9 to TRBJ2-3; the D call may be TRBD1 or TRBD2 (5 bases each). This receptor was obtained from a young adult male patient who had COVID-19 and was a kidney transplant recipient. Some T cells may be graft donor cells. Sequenced here: a blood sample, sampled at baseline and on day 111 from a kidney transplant recipient. The CDR3 DNA reads TGTGCCAGCAGCTCGGGGCTCACAGATACGCAGTATTTT. Its translation is CASSSGLTDTQYF.